This T cell receptor beta chain appears in the sequencing data of a study of blood T cell repertoires in COVID-19. Sequencing was performed with immunoSEQ multiplex PCR; in TCRdb, only in-frame clones are kept and a portion is missing. This sample yields roughly 260,000 clones, of which about 89% are seen a single time; approximately 2.6% belongs to the top ten. Sequenced input: PBMCs or T cells enriched from blood (not recorded which). This sequence was found in a woman aged 18-29 years who had recovered from COVID-19.

In DNA form, the CDR3 reads TGTGCCAGCAGCGTAGCCGGCGGCGGATCCTATAATTCACCCCTCCACTTT. As protein: CASSVAGGGSYNSPLHF. V and J are TRBV9 and TRBJ1-6, with no clear D. CDR3 length: 17 amino acids. V was pared by 0 bases and J by 1 base, with 11 bases between. Germline CDR1 and CDR2: SGDLS and YYNGEE. Drawing the rest from reference TRBV9 and TRBJ1-6, the complete variable domain is DSGVTQTPKHLITATGQRVTLRCSPRSGDLSVYWYQQSLDQGLQFLIQYYNGEERAKGNILERFSAQQFPDLHSELNLSSLELGDSALYFCASSVAGGGSYNSPLHFGNGTRLTVT.